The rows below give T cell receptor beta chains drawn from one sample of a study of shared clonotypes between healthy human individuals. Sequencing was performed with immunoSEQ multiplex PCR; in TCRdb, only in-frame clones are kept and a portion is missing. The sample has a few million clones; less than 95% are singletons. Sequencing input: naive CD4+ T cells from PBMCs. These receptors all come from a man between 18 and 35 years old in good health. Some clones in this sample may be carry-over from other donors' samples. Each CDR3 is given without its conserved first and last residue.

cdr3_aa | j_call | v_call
ASSFGGRETQY | TRBJ2-5 | TRBV6-6
ASSYGSGRGDEQY | TRBJ2-7 | TRBV6-6
ATSRTVLPPDEQF | TRBJ2-1 | TRBV15
SVGQGFYEQY | TRBJ2-7 | TRBV29-1
ASGQVNSYEQY | TRBJ2-7 | TRBV7-2
ASSQSLSPNDGYT | TRBJ1-2 | TRBV4-3
AISERGLQYEQY | TRBJ2-7 | TRBV10-3
ASSEVAARSYGYT | TRBJ1-2 | TRBV6-1
ASSLGTGNNEKLF | TRBJ1-4 | TRBV5-1
ASRDSNYGYT | TRBJ1-2 | TRBV2
ASSPRLAGGQETQY | TRBJ2-5 | TRBV11-1
ASSLPGLAGFTGGDEQF | TRBJ2-1 | TRBV28
ASSRQALNTEAF | TRBJ1-1 | TRBV5-6
ASSYSTLAPFYEQY | TRBJ2-7 | TRBV6-5
SVEAGRRRVGTEAF | TRBJ1-1 | TRBV29-1
ASSLYTPSTETQY | TRBJ2-5 | TRBV7-9
ASRGQGAGDTQY | TRBJ2-3 | TRBV10-2
ASSRTSMYEQF | TRBJ2-1 | TRBV28
ASSVTSSYEQY | TRBJ2-7 | TRBV5-5
ASSPLLQGAPYEQY | TRBJ2-7 | TRBV5-6
ASSLPGADTGELF | TRBJ2-2 | TRBV5-1
ASSQGGWSGANVLT | TRBJ2-6 | TRBV5-1
ASSLEVAGSGTEAF | TRBJ1-1 | TRBV7-2
SARAYTEAF | TRBJ1-1 | TRBV20-1
SVEFRNTEAF | TRBJ1-1 | TRBV29-1
ASSPTGTVETQY | TRBJ2-5 | TRBV9
ASSFALAGEREQY | TRBJ2-7 | TRBV5-4
SVGGQGGLNQGEQY | TRBJ2-7 | TRBV29-1
ASSSLAWVRHEQY | TRBJ2-7 | TRBV27
ASSPRRDRGVNEQY | TRBJ2-7 | TRBV18
ASSWDRGDEQY | TRBJ2-7 | TRBV7-3
ASSLEPGEKLF | TRBJ1-4 | TRBV5-1
ASSHRGPNTGELF | NA | TRBV11-3
ASSDPRGYT | TRBJ1-2 | TRBV2